The 5 T cell receptor beta chains below come from one sample, sequenced in a study of T cell repertoires in cytomegalovirus infection. TCRdb called the reads again in MiXCR, with one record for every CDR3 protein. The data hold approximately 1,000,000 distinct CDR3 sequences, with around 30% observed a single time. No antigen has been identified for these receptors. Specimen: cultured CD8+ T cells from PBMCs, collected from culture after CMV antigen stimulation. Every receptor here comes from a human donor in good health (CMV status not recorded). Some clones in this sample may be carry-over from other donors' samples.

There are a few counts of this clonotype. The V call is TRBV7-6, the J call TRBJ2-5; tentatively, D is TRBD1 (6 bases). The CDR3 length is 11 residues. Trimming stripped 4 bases from V and 13 bases from J, with 13 bases between. In germline, CDR1 is SGHVS, CDR2 FNYEAQ. This chain's CDR3 is CASSYGTTWYF. The CDR3 nucleotides are TGTGCCAGCAGCTATGGGACAACTTGGTACTTC.

The rearrangement uses TRBV4-3 and TRBJ2-6; D is possibly TRBD1 or TRBD2 (6 bases each). Germline V gives CDR1 LGHNA, CDR2 YSLEER. The V and J ends lost 4 bases and 0 bases respectively, with 19 bases between them. This CDR3 spans 19 amino acids. The CDR3 protein is CASSPQGGGSFSGANVLTF. CDR3 sequence (DNA): TGCGCCAGCAGCCCCCAAGGGGGAGGTAGCTTCTCTGGGGCCAACGTCCTGACTTTC.

Concerning this clonotype: With a much larger clone just one base away, this may be a read error. The chain combines TRBV12-3 or TRBV12-4 with TRBJ1-2; D perhaps matches TRBD1 (6 bases). Trimming stripped 4 bases from V and 0 bases from J, with 15 bases between. There are 16 residues in the CDR3. The CDR3 DNA reads TGTGCCAGCAGTTCCTACTACAGGGACACTAACTATGGCTACACCTTC. It is translated as CASSSYYRDTNYGYTF.

The chain combines TRBV14 with TRBJ2-5, with D perhaps TRBD2 (6 bases). CDR1 is SGHDN, CDR2 FVKESK, per germline. The CDR3 is made up of 15 amino acids. Between the trimmed V and J ends, which lost 1 base and 6 bases, there was a span of 15 bases. CDR3 in amino acids: CASSQGPSGGKTQYF. The CDR3, as DNA: TGTGCCAGCAGCCAAGGACCAAGCGGAGGGAAGACCCAGTACTTC.

This chain links TRBV4-1 with TRBJ2-1, with TRBD2 as a possible D gene (6 bases). The CDR3 is 18 residues long. Trimming removed 0 bases at V and 3 bases at J, with 18 bases between. The germline gives CDR1 MGHRA, CDR2 YSYEKL. The DNA for the CDR3 is TGCGCCAGCAGCCAAGATTCCGGCCTAGTGGGGGGCTACAATGAGCAGTTCTTC. Translated: CASSQDSGLVGGYNEQFF.